The 30 T cell receptor beta chains given below trace back to one sample, sequenced in a study of blood T cell repertoires in COVID-19. Generated by immunoSEQ multiplex PCR, the TCRdb table keeps only in-frame clones and is missing some. The sample includes approximately 210,000 clones, about 80% of them seen just once. Input material: PBMCs or T cells enriched from blood (not recorded which). The receptors here all came from a man aged 35-49 years who had recovered from COVID-19.

The chain is built from TRBV5-6 and TRBJ1-4, with D possibly being TRBD1 (6 bases). The CDR3 has 15 residues. CDR1 and CDR2 (germline): SGHDT, YYEEEE. Trimming shortened V by 2 bases and J by 7 bases, and 15 bases separated the two germline ends. The CDR3 is CASSLVSGGPEKLFF. CDR3 nucleotide sequence: TGTGCCAGCAGCTTAGTATCTGGGGGCCCTGAAAAACTGTTTTTT.

In this sample, this clone turned up many times. The chain couples TRBV7-2 to TRBJ1-3; tentatively, D is TRBD1 (5 bases). The CDR3 spans 13 residues. Trimming stripped 7 bases from V and 7 bases from J, with 14 bases between. Looked up from germline, CDR1 is SGHTA and CDR2 is FQGNSA. The CDR3 region has the DNA TGTGCCAGCACCCCAGACAGACGGAACACCATATATTTT. This gives the protein CASTPDRRNTIYF. Filled out from reference TRBV7-2 and TRBJ1-3, the complete variable domain reads GAGVSQSPSNKVTEKGKDVELRCDPISGHTALYWYRQSLGQGLEFLIYFQGNSAPDKSGLPSDRFSAERTGGSVSTLTIQRTQQEDSAVYLCASTPDRRNTIYFGEGSWLTVV.

V usage is TRBV7-8 and J usage is TRBJ2-7; TRBD1 agrees at 12 bases. This CDR3 has 15 amino acids. Germline V gene sequence: CDR1 SGHVS, CDR2 FQNEAQ. Losses at the gene ends were 1 base for V and 4 bases for J; bases not matched to a gene: 2. The CDR3 DNA sequence: TGTGCCAGCAGCTTAGGGGGACAGGGGGCGTACGAGCAGTACTTC. This sequence encodes CASSLGGQGAYEQYF.

The chain employs TRBV3-1 (or the pseudogene TRBV3-2) and TRBJ1-1, with unresolved D. The V end was cut by 1 base, the J end by 2 bases, with 5 bases between. CDR3 size: 13 residues. Per the germline V gene, CDR1 is LGHDT and CDR2 is YNNKEL (reference sequence). The CDR3 is CASSQAPNTEAFF. DNA of the CDR3: TGTGCCAGCAGCCAAGCCCCAAACACTGAAGCTTTCTTT.

CDR3 sequence (DNA): TGTGCCAGCGGAATAGCGGGGGCCCCGTTGGCAGATACGCAGTATTTT. This sequence encodes CASGIAGAPLADTQYF. V is TRBV27 and J is TRBJ2-3; 9 bases align to TRBD2. V dropped 8 bases and J dropped 4; count of bases not matched to a gene: 13. The CDR3 contains 16 residues. Germline V gives CDR1 MNHEY, CDR2 SMNVEV (reference sequence).

V gene TRBV6-5 combines with J gene TRBJ1-1, with TRBD1 matching over 8 bases. Germline V gene sequence: CDR1 MNHEY, CDR2 SVGAGI. There are 13 residues in the CDR3. Germline trimming cut 3 bases from V and 4 bases from J; bases unmatched to any gene: 1. CDR3 sequence: CASSYDRGTEAFF. Written as DNA, the CDR3 is TGTGCCAGCAGTTATGACAGGGGCACTGAAGCTTTCTTT.

This clone was detected only a few times. The chain has TRBV19 and TRBJ1-5; maybe TRBD1 (5 bases). Germline V gene data show CDR1 as LNHDA and CDR2 as SQIVND (reference sequence). This CDR3 is built from 12 residues. Trimming took 8 bases from V and 4 from J, leaving 9 bases between them. The CDR3 loop is CASLQGNQPQHF. CDR3 sequence (DNA): TGTGCCAGTCTGCAGGGAAATCAGCCCCAGCATTTT.

The chain combines TRBV30 with TRBJ1-6; D perhaps matches TRBD1 (5 bases). The CDR3 consists of 16 residues. The germline gives CDR1 GTSNPN, CDR2 SVGIG (reference sequence). Trimming shortened V by 3 bases and J by 3 bases, and 15 bases separated the two germline ends. For the CDR3, the DNA is TGTGCCTGGAGCCTCGAAGGCAGGGACTATAATTCACCCCTCCACTTT. Amino acids: CAWSLEGRDYNSPLHF.

The genes are TRBV7-2 and TRBJ2-3, with a weak D call TRBD1 (7 bases). The V gene's germline CDR1 is SGHTA and CDR2 FQGNSA. The CDR3 runs to 16 residues. Trimming removed 4 bases from V and 2 bases from J, with 16 bases in between. The CDR3 loop is CASSSRQGLTTDTQYF. The CDR3, as DNA: TGTGCCAGCAGCTCCCGACAGGGACTGACCACAGATACGCAGTATTTT.

This clone was observed a single time. The rearrangement links TRBV3-1 (or the pseudogene TRBV3-2) to TRBJ2-7; possibly TRBD1 for D (6 bases). The V gene lost 4 bases and the J gene lost 10 bases, with 17 bases spanning the gap. The germline V gene encodes CDR1 LGHDT and CDR2 YNNKEL (reference sequence). CDR3 size: 13 residues. The CDR3 region is CASSPLDSRVQYF. The DNA for the CDR3 is TGTGCCAGCAGCCCTTTGGACAGTCGGGTTCAGTACTTC.

The chain links TRBV29-1 to TRBJ1-4; TRBD1 agrees at 8 bases. The CDR3 length is 13 residues. The V segment lost 6 bases and the J segment 8 bases; nucleotides outside the gene matches: 8. Germline assignment: CDR1 SQVTM and CDR2 ANQGSEA. The CDR3 DNA reads TGCAGCGTCCGACGGGGACAGGTCGAAAAACTGTTTTTT. This codes for CSVRRGQVEKLFF.

The CDR3 region has the DNA TGTGCCAGCAGCTTAGGAACAGGACGGCAAGAGACCCAGTACTTC. Its protein product is CASSLGTGRQETQYF. This rearrangement joins TRBV7-9 to TRBJ2-5; D might be TRBD1 (5 bases). Trimming pared 1 base from V and 2 bases from J, leaving 11 bases between. The CDR3 contains 15 residues. The germline CDR1 and CDR2 sequences are SEHNR and FQNEAQ (reference sequence).

The rearrangement uses TRBV5-1 and TRBJ2-3; 7 positions match TRBD2. V lost 0 bases to trimming and J lost 0 bases; unmatched junction nucleotides: 1. The V gene's germline CDR1 is SGHRS and CDR2 YFSETQ. The CDR3 runs 15 residues. The CDR3 DNA sequence: TGCGCCAGCAGCTTGGGCGGGGGAAGCACAGATACGCAGTATTTT. This codes for CASSLGGGSTDTQYF.

The chain carries TRBV28 and TRBJ1-1; D perhaps matches TRBD1 (5 bases). Trimming removed 2 bases at V and 1 base at J, with 11 bases between. This CDR3 has 15 residues. Germline lookup yields CDR1 MDHEN and CDR2 SYDVKM. The CDR3 sequence is CASSLGGMANTEAFF. The CDR3 coding sequence is TGTGCCAGCAGTTTAGGGGGGATGGCGAACACTGAAGCTTTCTTT.

V is TRBV19 and J is TRBJ1-1; D is ambiguous. Germline-derived CDR1 and CDR2 are LNHDA and SQIVND (reference sequence). The ends were cut back, 1 base at V and 1 base at J, with 7 bases in the middle. CDR3 length: 14 amino acids. CDR3 protein: CASSIGGPNTEAFF. The CDR3 region has the DNA TGTGCCAGTAGTATAGGCGGCCCGAACACTGAAGCTTTCTTT.

The chain couples TRBV7-9 to TRBJ2-7; no clear D gene. Germline-derived CDR1 and CDR2 are SEHNR and FQNEAQ (reference sequence). V dropped 9 bases and J dropped 3 bases, with 12 bases sitting between them. This CDR3 region has 12 residues. CDR3 coding DNA: TGTGCCAGTACCAATGTAAACTACGAGCAGTACTTC. It translates to CASTNVNYEQYF.

The chain combines TRBV6-5 with TRBJ2-2, with D possibly matching TRBD2 (6 bases). This CDR3 is 14 amino acids long. V dropped 7 bases and J dropped 7 bases, with 16 bases sitting between them. Germline CDR1 MNHEY, CDR2 SVGAGI. CDR3 DNA sequence: TGTGCCAGCACCCTGACCCGGGGAGGCGGGGAGCTGTTTTTT. It specifies CASTLTRGGGELFF.

The chain carries TRBV28 and TRBJ2-1, with TRBD2 identical over 9 bases. Trimming removed 7 bases from V and 5 bases from J; junction bases left unmatched: 12. The CDR3 length is 16 residues. Germline V gene lookup returns CDR1 MDHEN and CDR2 SYDVKM. DNA of the CDR3: TGTGCCAGCAATTCATACGGAGCGGGAGGAAACAATGAGCAGTTCTTC. Protein: CASNSYGAGGNNEQFF.

The CDR3 region is CASSVESGREAFF. The DNA of the CDR3 is TGTGCCAGCAGCGTAGAGTCTGGGAGAGAAGCTTTCTTT. The chain couples TRBV9 to TRBJ1-1; D gene ambiguous. CDR1 is SGDLS, CDR2 YYNGEE, per germline. The CDR3 covers 13 residues. V lost 0 bases to trimming and J lost 8 bases, with 11 bases between them.

Ten or more counts support this clone. This chain joins TRBV19 and TRBJ1-5; 9 bases agree with TRBD1. Germline assignment: CDR1 LNHDA and CDR2 SQIVND (reference sequence). The V gene end was trimmed by 9 bases and the J gene end by 7 bases; junction bases not matched to a gene: 16. The CDR3 consists of 16 residues. CDR3 amino acids: CASSSNRGLKVQPQHF. The CDR3 DNA reads TGTGCCAGCTCGTCAAACAGGGGGCTGAAGGTACAGCCCCAGCATTTT.

The V call is TRBV28, the J call TRBJ1-3; the D is unclear. V was shortened by 4 bases and J by 4 bases, with 17 bases between the two germline ends. This CDR3 region has 16 residues. CDR1 and CDR2 (germline): MDHEN, SYDVKM. The CDR3 DNA sequence: TGTGCCAGCAGTTCCTCAGCTTCGGGAGGAGGAAACACCATATATTTT. It is translated as CASSSSASGGGNTIYF.

This clone was observed a single time. The chain is built from TRBV6-6 and TRBJ2-3, with TRBD2 matching 12 bases. V was clipped by 4 bases and J by 3 bases; unmatched bases: 5. The germline V gene has CDR1 MNHNY and CDR2 SVGAGI (reference sequence). This CDR3 spans 16 amino acids. CDR3 nucleotide sequence: TGTGCCAGCAGTTTATCTAGCGGGGGGGCGACAGATACGCAGTATTTT. As protein: CASSLSSGGATDTQYF.

This clone was found once. The V and J genes are TRBV18 and TRBJ1-1, with D hard to call. The CDR3 totals 13 residues. V shed 3 bases and J shed 1 base, with 6 bases lying between them. Germline values: CDR1 KGHSH, CDR2 LQKENI. The CDR3 DNA is TGTGCCAGCTCACCTTCCCAGAACACTGAAGCTTTCTTT. Translating gives CASSPSQNTEAFF.

This clone was detected a few times. Other DNA sequences within the sample encode an identical CDR3. The chain uses TRBV27 and TRBJ2-7; 7 nucleotides match TRBD1. Germline values: CDR1 MNHEY, CDR2 SMNVEV (reference sequence). CDR3 length equals 14 residues. The ends lost 0 bases at V and 3 bases at J; junction bases unmatched: 2. CDR3 nucleotides: TGTGCCAGCAGTTTATCACGGACAGGCTACGAGCAGTACTTC. It is translated as CASSLSRTGYEQYF.

The rearrangement joins TRBV28 to TRBJ1-5, with D uncertain. CDR1 and CDR2 from the germline V gene are MDHEN and SYDVKM. The CDR3 covers 17 residues. The V gene lost 3 bases and the J gene lost 0 bases, with 15 bases spanning the gap. For the CDR3, the DNA is TGTGCCAGCAGTTTTAGGCCAGGCCGGAATAGCAATCAGCCCCAGCATTTT. Protein: CASSFRPGRNSNQPQHF.

V gene TRBV5-1 combines with J gene TRBJ2-3; 8 bases agree with TRBD2. Germline assignment: CDR1 SGHRS and CDR2 YFSETQ. The CDR3 extends over 16 amino acids. With V trimmed by 4 bases and J by 6 bases, 13 bases remained unmatched. DNA for the CDR3: TGCGCCAGCAGCATGGGGAACGGGGGGGCCGGTGATACGCAGTATTTT. This translates into CASSMGNGGAGDTQYF.

The CDR3 DNA reads TGTGCCAGCAGTTTATCGCCACAGGGCAATGGCTACACCTTC. Translated: CASSLSPQGNGYTF. V and J are TRBV27 and TRBJ1-2; TRBD1 might be the D (6 bases). V dropped 0 bases and J dropped 6 bases, with 11 bases sitting between them. The CDR3 consists of 14 residues. CDR1 and CDR2 from the germline V gene are MNHEY and SMNVEV (reference sequence).

As regards this clone: The junction departs from the called germline gene at one end, perhaps through a read error. The gene calls are TRBV10-3 and TRBJ1-1; TRBD1 agrees at 8 bases. Germline values: CDR1 ENHRY, CDR2 SYGVKD. This CDR3 has 13 residues. The CDR3, as DNA: TGTGCCATCACCAACTTGCCTGAGACAGGGGCACTCTTT. It is translated as CAITNLPETGALF.

This rearrangement joins TRBV5-1 to TRBJ2-1, with 10 bases identical to TRBD1. J was trimmed by 8 bases and V by 4 bases; bases with no gene match: 6. The CDR3 sequence is 14 residues long. Germline lookup yields CDR1 SGHRS and CDR2 YFSETQ. This CDR3 reads CASSSGQGVDEQFF. The CDR3 bases are TGCGCCAGCAGCAGCGGACAGGGGGTCGATGAGCAGTTCTTC.

The genes are TRBV5-8 and TRBJ2-1, with 15 bases that match TRBD2. Germline values: CDR1 SGHTS, CDR2 YDEGEE. V trimming: 4 bases; J trimming: 1 base; junction bases outside the gene matches: 9. The CDR3 spans 19 residues. CDR3 amino acids: CASSGYGTSGGQSYNEQFF. Written as DNA, the CDR3 is TGTGCCAGCAGCGGTTACGGGACTAGCGGGGGGCAGTCCTACAATGAGCAGTTCTTC.